The clone carrying this TCR beta chain was observed a single time. Using immunoSEQ multiplex PCR, the repertoire was profiled, and TCRdb retains in-frame clones only, with some absent. Of about 200,000 clones listed, about 86% are singletons. The entry originates in a study of blood T cell repertoires in COVID-19. The sequence was obtained from a woman in her forties or fifties with acute or convalescent COVID-19. Input material: peripheral blood.

The CDR3 nucleotides are TGTGCCTGGAGTACAGGGGGCGGAGGCACTGAAGCTTTCTTT. Translating it yields CAWSTGGGGTEAFF. V is TRBV30 and J is TRBJ1-1, with 9 bases that match TRBD1. The J segment lost 4 bases and the V segment lost 2 bases, leaving 5 bases of the junction unmatched. Germline CDR1 is GTSNPN and CDR2 is SVGIG (reference sequence). The CDR3 sequence is 14 residues long.